This TCR beta chain is from a study of identical twins. The CDR3 covers 17 residues. Germline trimming cut 5 bases from V and 5 bases from J; bases unmatched to any gene: 13. The germline V gene has CDR1 ENHRY and CDR2 SYGVKD. This clonotype has just one count. TCRdb re-called the 5' RACE reads with MiXCR, one entry per CDR3 protein. The table records hundreds of thousands of distinct CDR3 sequences, around a sixth of them present only once. The same sample was also used in a study of T cells expressing NK-cell markers.

This clonotype was sampled from a woman aged 18-29 years in good health. This chain uses TRBV10-3 with TRBJ1-5; 9 bases fit TRBD1. The sequenced material came from PBMCs. CDR3 sequence reads: CAISLIGQGKRDQPQHF. DNA of the CDR3: TGTGCCATCAGTCTCATCGGACAGGGGAAGAGGGATCAGCCCCAGCATTTT.